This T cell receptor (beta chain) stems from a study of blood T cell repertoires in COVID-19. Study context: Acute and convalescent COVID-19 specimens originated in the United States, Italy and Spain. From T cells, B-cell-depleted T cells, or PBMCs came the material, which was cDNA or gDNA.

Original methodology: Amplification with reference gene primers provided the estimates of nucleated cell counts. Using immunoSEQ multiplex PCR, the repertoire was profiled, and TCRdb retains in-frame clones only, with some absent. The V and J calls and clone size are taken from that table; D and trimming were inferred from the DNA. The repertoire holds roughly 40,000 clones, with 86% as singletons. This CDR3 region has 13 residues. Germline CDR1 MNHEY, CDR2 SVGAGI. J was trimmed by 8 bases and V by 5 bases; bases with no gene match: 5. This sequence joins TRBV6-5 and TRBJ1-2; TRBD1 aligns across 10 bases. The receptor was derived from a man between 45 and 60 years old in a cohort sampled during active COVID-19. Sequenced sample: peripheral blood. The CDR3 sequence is CASSLGQGPGYTF. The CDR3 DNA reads TGTGCCAGCAGTCTGGGACAGGGGCCGGGCTACACCTTC.